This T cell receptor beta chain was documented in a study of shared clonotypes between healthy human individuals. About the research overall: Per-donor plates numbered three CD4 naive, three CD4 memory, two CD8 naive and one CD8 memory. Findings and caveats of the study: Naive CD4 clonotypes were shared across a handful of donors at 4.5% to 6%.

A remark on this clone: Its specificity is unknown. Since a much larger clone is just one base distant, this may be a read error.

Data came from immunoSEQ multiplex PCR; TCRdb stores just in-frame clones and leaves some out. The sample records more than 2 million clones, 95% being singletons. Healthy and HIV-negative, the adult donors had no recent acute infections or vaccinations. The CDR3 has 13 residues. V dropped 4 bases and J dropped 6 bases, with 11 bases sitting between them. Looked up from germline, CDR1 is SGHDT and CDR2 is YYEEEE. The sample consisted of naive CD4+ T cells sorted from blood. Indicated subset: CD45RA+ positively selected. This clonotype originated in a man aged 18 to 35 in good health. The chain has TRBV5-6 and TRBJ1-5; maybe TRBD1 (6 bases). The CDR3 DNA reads TGTGCCAGCAGCCTACAGGGTTTTCAGCCCCAGCATTTT. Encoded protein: CASSLQGFQPQHF.